The next 18 T cell receptor beta chains were all read from a single sample in a study of graft-versus-host responses after intestinal transplantation. These receptors lack a known antigen. Sequencing was performed with immunoSEQ multiplex PCR; in TCRdb, only in-frame clones are kept and a portion is missing. This sample has about 85,000 clones, with roughly 80% found just once. Sequencing used unstimulated CD4+ T cells sorted from spleen or lymph node cells, obtained before intestinal transplant. The receptor source for this set is a human donor who received an intestinal transplant.

The CDR3 coding sequence is TGTGCCAGCAGTGCGAGTAGCGGGAGTATCACCGGGGAGCTGTTTTTT. Translated: CASSASSGSITGELFF. The V and J genes are TRBV2 and TRBJ2-2; 9 nucleotides agree with TRBD2. V lost 4 bases to trimming and J lost 4 bases; unmatched junction nucleotides: 7. The germline gives CDR1 SNHLY, CDR2 FYNNEI. The CDR3 runs to 16 residues.

The chain couples TRBV15 to TRBJ2-1; TRBD2 agrees at 8 bases. The germline CDR1 and CDR2 sequences are LNHNV and YYDKDF (reference sequence). V trimming: 4 bases; J trimming: 9 bases; junction bases outside the gene matches: 8. This CDR3 region has 14 residues. CDR3 DNA: TGTGCCACCAGCAAAGGACTAGCCGGCGGTGAGCAGTTCTTC. Residues: CATSKGLAGGEQFF.

This clone was observed a few times. This sequence joins TRBV19 and TRBJ2-7; TRBD1 might be the D (5 bases). The CDR3 extends over 15 amino acids. V lost 3 bases to trimming and J lost 3 bases, with 15 bases between them. Germline V gene lookup returns CDR1 LNHDA and CDR2 SQIVND (reference sequence). CDR3 amino acids: CASSIKDNAHYEQYF. CDR3 DNA sequence: TGTGCCAGTAGTATTAAGGACAACGCCCACTACGAGCAGTACTTC.

The sample holds a few counts of this clone. The gene calls are TRBV5-4 and TRBJ1-5, with 7 bases identical to TRBD1. The J segment lost 0 bases and the V segment lost 5 bases, leaving 11 bases of the junction unmatched. There are 17 residues in the CDR3. CDR1 is SGHNT, CDR2 YYREEE, per germline (reference sequence). As DNA, the CDR3 is TGTGCCAGCAGGTTCGACAGGGCCCCTTATAGCAATCAGCCCCAGCATTTT. Amino acid sequence: CASRFDRAPYSNQPQHF.

The chain recombines TRBV6-5 with TRBJ1-1, with a tentative D call TRBD1 (6 bases). The germline V gene has CDR1 MNHEY and CDR2 SVGAGI. The V and J ends lost 7 bases and 8 bases respectively, with 20 bases between them. CDR3 length: 14 residues. In DNA, the CDR3 is TGTGCCAGCACCCAAGGCATGGGGGGGCTAGAAGCTTTCTTT. Protein: CASTQGMGGLEAFF.

CDR3 nucleotides: TGTGCCAGCAGCCCCCTCCAGGGGGCGGACACTGAAGCTTTCTTT. Translated: CASSPLQGADTEAFF. The chain carries TRBV5-6 and TRBJ1-1; 8 bases agree with TRBD1. Germline V lookup: CDR1 SGHDT, CDR2 YYEEEE. This CDR3 comprises 15 residues. V lost 4 bases and J lost 3; bases outside the gene matches: 8.

This clone occurred once. V usage is TRBV7-9 and J usage is TRBJ2-3; 8 bases agree with TRBD2. V dropped 5 bases and J dropped 3; count of bases not matched to a gene: 13. This CDR3 has 17 amino acids. Germline CDR1 is SEHNR and CDR2 is FQNEAQ (reference sequence). Here the CDR3 DNA reads TGTGCCAGCAGCCTAGACCTCGGGCGGGGGGCGACAGATACGCAGTATTTT. Its translation: CASSLDLGRGATDTQYF.

CDR3 sequence (DNA): TGTGCCAGCCCCATTGGGACTAGCGGGAGGCCCTTGAACGTGGATGAGCAGTTCTTC. Amino acid sequence: CASPIGTSGRPLNVDEQFF. The V gene is TRBV21-1, the J gene TRBJ2-1; the table gives TRBD2 as D, unverified against the DNA. TRBV21-1 is assigned pseudogene status. The CDR3 is 19 residues long.

Only one count was recorded for this clone. This chain uses TRBV5-4 with TRBJ2-5, with 8 nucleotides matching TRBD1. Germline V gene data show CDR1 as SGHNT and CDR2 as YYREEE (reference sequence). V gave up 0 bases and J gave up 11 bases; unmatched junction bases: 12. The CDR3 runs to 15 residues. The CDR3 DNA follows: TGTGCCAGCAGCTTGGGCCCGACAGGGGTCTGGGAGCAGTACTTC. Its protein product is CASSLGPTGVWEQYF. Full variable domain (rest looked up from reference TRBV5-4 and TRBJ2-5): ETGVTQSPTHLIKTRGQQVTLRCSSQSGHNTVSWYQQALGQGPQFIFQYYREEENGRGNFPPRFSGLQFPNYSSELNVNALELDDSALYLCASSLGPTGVWEQYFGPGTRLLVL.

The genes are TRBV18 and TRBJ1-5; D is perhaps TRBD1 (6 bases). Trimming took 6 bases from V and 5 from J, leaving 14 bases between them. The CDR3 covers 14 residues. Per the germline V gene, CDR1 is KGHSH and CDR2 is LQKENI. Written as DNA, the CDR3 is TGTGCCAGCTCTCAAGGGGGGGTAGATCAGCCCCAGCATTTT. Its protein product is CASSQGGVDQPQHF. Variable domain in full (rest from reference TRBV18 and TRBJ1-5): NAGVMQNPRHLVRRRGQEARLRCSPMKGHSHVYWYRQLPEEGLKFMVYLQKENIIDESGMPKERFSAEFPKEGPSILRIQQVVRGDSAAYFCASSQGGVDQPQHFGDGTRLSIL.

The chain joins TRBV28 to TRBJ1-2, with D possibly TRBD1 on 5 matching bases. This CDR3 is 13 amino acids long. The germline V gene has CDR1 MDHEN and CDR2 SYDVKM. The CDR3 DNA follows: TGTGTCGTCTCGGGGGGGAGGAACTATGGCTACACCTTC. This sequence encodes CVVSGGRNYGYTF.

The chain links TRBV11-2 to TRBJ2-1; 9 positions agree with TRBD1. Germline V gene lookup returns CDR1 SGHAT and CDR2 FQNNGV. V was clipped by 2 bases and J by 7 bases; unmatched bases: 9. The CDR3 spans 16 residues. CDR3 region: CASSLSPDRGLNEQFF. The CDR3 DNA reads as TGTGCCAGCAGCTTATCACCGGACAGGGGACTTAATGAGCAGTTCTTC.

CDR3 sequence: CASSGDRAHEQYF. CDR3 sequence (DNA): TGTGCCAGCAGTGGGGACAGGGCCCACGAGCAGTACTTC. This rearrangement joins TRBV2 to TRBJ2-5, with 9 nucleotides matching TRBD1. The tail of the sequence fits TRBJ2-7 better, so the J call may be wrong. CDR1 is SNHLY and CDR2 is FYNNEI in the germline V gene. The CDR3 covers 13 residues.

The chain joins TRBV28 to TRBJ2-5; possible D gene TRBD2, 6 bases. V lost 0 bases and J lost 3, with 11 bases in between. Germline V gives CDR1 MDHEN, CDR2 SYDVKM. The CDR3 contains 15 residues. The CDR3 region is CASSLWGGPEETQYF. The CDR3 coding sequence is TGTGCCAGCAGTTTATGGGGGGGACCTGAAGAGACCCAGTACTTC.

The V and J genes are TRBV5-1 and TRBJ2-1; possibly TRBD1 for D (6 bases). The CDR3 totals 15 residues. Trimming removed 2 bases at V and 0 bases at J, with 9 bases between. Germline values: CDR1 SGHRS, CDR2 YFSETQ. The CDR3 loop reads CASSLGQSSYNEQFF. CDR3 coding DNA: TGCGCCAGCAGCTTAGGACAGAGCTCCTACAATGAGCAGTTCTTC.

This clone was counted once. V gene TRBV19 combines with J gene TRBJ1-5; a weak D match, TRBD1 (6 bases). The germline V and J ends were trimmed by 4 bases and 8 bases, with 12 bases remaining between them. There are 13 residues in the CDR3. Germline values: CDR1 LNHDA, CDR2 SQIVND (reference sequence). CDR3 in amino acids: CASSSRGKEPQHF. CDR3 nucleotide sequence: TGTGCCAGTAGTAGCAGGGGTAAAGAGCCCCAGCATTTT.

For this clone: Other DNA sequences within the sample encode an identical CDR3. This chain connects TRBV18 to TRBJ1-5, with TRBD1 matching 8 bases. Germline CDR1 reads KGHSH; CDR2 reads LQKENI. With 2 bases clipped from V and 2 bases from J, the junction kept 2 bases outside the gene matches. CDR3 length: 15 residues. The CDR3, as DNA: TGTGCCAGCTCACCAGACAGGGGCGGCAATCAGCCCCAGCATTTT. Translation gives CASSPDRGGNQPQHF.

This chain uses TRBV6-1 with TRBJ2-2; possibly TRBD1 for D (6 bases). CDR1 is MNHNS and CDR2 is SASEGT in the germline V gene. V was clipped by 4 bases and J by 4 bases, with 10 bases between them. The CDR3 sequence is 14 residues long. The CDR3, as DNA: TGTGCCAGCAGTGCGACAGGCAGCACCGGGGAGCTGTTTTTT. Its protein product is CASSATGSTGELFF.